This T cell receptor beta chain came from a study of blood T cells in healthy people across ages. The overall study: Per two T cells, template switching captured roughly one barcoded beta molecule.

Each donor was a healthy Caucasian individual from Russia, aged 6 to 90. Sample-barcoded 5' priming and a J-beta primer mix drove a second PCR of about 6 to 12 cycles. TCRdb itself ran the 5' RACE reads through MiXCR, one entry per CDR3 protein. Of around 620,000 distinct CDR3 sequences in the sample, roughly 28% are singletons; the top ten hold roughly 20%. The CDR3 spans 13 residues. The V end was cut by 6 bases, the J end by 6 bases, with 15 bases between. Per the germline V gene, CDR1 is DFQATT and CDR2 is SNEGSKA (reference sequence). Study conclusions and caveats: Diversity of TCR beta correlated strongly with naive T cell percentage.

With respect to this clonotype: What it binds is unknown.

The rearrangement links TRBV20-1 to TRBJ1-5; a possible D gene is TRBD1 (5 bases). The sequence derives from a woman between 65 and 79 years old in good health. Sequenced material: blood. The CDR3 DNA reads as TGCAGTGCAAGGCCCGGGGGGGGTCAGCCCCAGCATTTT. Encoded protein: CSARPGGGQPQHF.